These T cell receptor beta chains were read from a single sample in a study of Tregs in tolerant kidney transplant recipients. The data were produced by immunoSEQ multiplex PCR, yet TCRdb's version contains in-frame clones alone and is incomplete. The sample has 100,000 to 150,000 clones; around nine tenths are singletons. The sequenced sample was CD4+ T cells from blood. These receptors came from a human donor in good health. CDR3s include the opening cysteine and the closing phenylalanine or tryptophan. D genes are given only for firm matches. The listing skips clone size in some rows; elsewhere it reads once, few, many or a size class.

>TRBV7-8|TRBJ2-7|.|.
CASSLGRDPYSYEQYF
TGTGCCAGCAGCTTAGGCCGGGACCCCTACTCCTACGAGCAGTACTTC
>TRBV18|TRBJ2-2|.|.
CASSSLGMNTGELFF
TGTGCCAGCTCATCGCTCGGGATGAACACCGGGGAGCTGTTTTTT
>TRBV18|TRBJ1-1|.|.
CASSPGRENTEAFF
TGTGCCAGCTCACCAGGGAGAGAGAACACTGAAGCTTTCTTT
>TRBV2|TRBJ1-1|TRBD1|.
CASRDRGYLIEAFF
TGTGCCAGCAGGGACAGGGGCTACTTAATTGAAGCTTTCTTT
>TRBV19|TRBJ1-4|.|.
CASRGGLATNEKLFF
TGTGCCAGTAGGGGGGGTTTGGCAACTAATGAAAAACTGTTTTTT
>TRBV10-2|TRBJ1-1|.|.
CASSESRDGTEAFF
TGCGCCAGCAGTGAGTCTCGGGACGGCACTGAAGCTTTCTTT
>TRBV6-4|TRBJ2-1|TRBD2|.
CASSDSGTSGSNEQFF
TGTGCCAGCAGTGACTCCGGGACTAGCGGGAGTAATGAGCAGTTCTTC
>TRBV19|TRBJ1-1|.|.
CASNKPGRMNTEAFF
TGTGCCAGTAACAAACCGGGACGGATGAACACTGAAGCTTTCTTT
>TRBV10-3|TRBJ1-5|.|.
CAISPDPGQNQPQHF
TGTGCCATCAGTCCAGACCCCGGACAGAATCAGCCCCAGCATTTT
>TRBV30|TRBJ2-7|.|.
CAWSSSRDFYEQYF
TGTGCCTGGAGCTCCTCCCGGGACTTCTACGAGCAGTACTTC
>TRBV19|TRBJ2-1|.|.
CASSILGGATYNEQFF
TGTGCCAGTAGTATATTAGGGGGGGCCACCTACAATGAGCAGTTCTTC
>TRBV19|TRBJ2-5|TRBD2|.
CASSRASGGSWQETQYF
TGTGCCAGTAGTAGGGCTAGCGGGGGGAGTTGGCAAGAGACCCAGTACTTC
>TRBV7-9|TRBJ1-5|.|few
CASSLARGRNGSNQPQHF
TGTGCCAGCAGCTTAGCGCGAGGGAGGAACGGGAGCAATCAGCCCCAGCATTTT
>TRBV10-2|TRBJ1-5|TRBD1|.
CASREGQVNQPQHF
TGCGCCAGCAGGGAGGGACAGGTCAATCAGCCCCAGCATTTT
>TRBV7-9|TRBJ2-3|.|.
CASSLTSGTNTDTQYF
TGTGCCAGCAGCTTAACCAGCGGGACAAACACAGATACGCAGTATTTT
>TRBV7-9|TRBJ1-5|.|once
CASSSAGLEQPQHF
TGTGCCAGCAGCTCCGCAGGGCTGGAGCAGCCCCAGCATTTT
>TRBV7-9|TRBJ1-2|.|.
CASSAQGPSYGYTF
TGTGCCAGCAGCGCGCAGGGACCTAGCTATGGCTACACCTTC
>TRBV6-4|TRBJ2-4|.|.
CASSDQRQIQYF
TGTGCCAGCAGTGACCAGCGCCAGATTCAGTACTTC
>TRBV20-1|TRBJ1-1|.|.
CSAKKLEAFF
TGCAGTGCTAAAAAACTTGAAGCTTTCTTT
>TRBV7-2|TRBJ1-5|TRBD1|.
CASSFQTGPNQPQHF
TGTGCCAGCAGTTTCCAGACAGGGCCTAATCAGCCCCAGCATTTT
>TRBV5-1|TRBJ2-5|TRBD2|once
CASSGGGPGETQYF
TGCGCCAGCAGCGGGGGAGGGCCGGGGGAGACCCAGTACTTC
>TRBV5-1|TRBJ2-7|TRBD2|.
CASSLSSGGLYYEQYF
TGCGCCAGCAGCTTGAGTAGCGGGGGGCTTTATTACGAGCAGTACTTC
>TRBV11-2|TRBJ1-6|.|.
CASSFSNSGSPLHF
TGTGCCAGCAGCTTTTCTAATTCGGGCTCACCCCTCCACTTT
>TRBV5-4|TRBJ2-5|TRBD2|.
CASSNQYSGRARETQYF
TGTGCCAGCAGCAATCAATATAGCGGGAGGGCCCGGGAGACCCAGTACTTC
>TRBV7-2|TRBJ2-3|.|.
CASSLGRTDTQYF
TGTGCCAGCAGCTTAGGGAGGACAGATACGCAGTATTTT
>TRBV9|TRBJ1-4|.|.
CASSAGILNEKLFF
TGTGCCAGCAGCGCAGGGATTCTTAATGAAAAACTGTTTTTT
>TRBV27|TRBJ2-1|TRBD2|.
CASRAGGVYNEQFF
TGTGCCAGCAGAGCGGGAGGGGTCTACAATGAGCAGTTCTTC
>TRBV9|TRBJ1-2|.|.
CASSARGYDYGYTF
TGTGCCAGCAGCGCCCGGGGCTACGATTATGGCTACACCTTC
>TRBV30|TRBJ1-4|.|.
CAWSRHTTNEKLFF
TGTGCCTGGAGCCGCCATACAACTAATGAAAAACTGTTTTTT
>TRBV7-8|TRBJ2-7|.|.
CASSLQTQLSYEQYF
TGTGCCAGCAGCTTGCAAACTCAACTTTCCTACGAGCAGTACTTC
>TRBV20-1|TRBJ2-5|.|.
CSARDGEETDF
TGCAGTGCTAGAGATGGGGAAGAAACGGACTTC
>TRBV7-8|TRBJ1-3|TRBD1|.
CASSLRERGPSSGNTIYF
TGTGCCAGCAGCCTTCGGGAGAGGGGGCCGAGCTCTGGAAACACCATATATTTT
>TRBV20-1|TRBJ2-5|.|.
CSALGQETQYF
TGCAGTGCCCTTGGACAAGAGACCCAGTACTTC
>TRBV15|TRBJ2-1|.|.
CATSREGRSSYNEQFF
TGTGCCACCAGCAGGGAAGGTCGGAGCTCCTACAATGAGCAGTTCTTC
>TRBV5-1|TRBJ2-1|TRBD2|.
CASSPRTSGRGSSYNEQFF
TGCGCCAGCAGCCCCAGGACTAGCGGGAGGGGGAGCTCCTACAATGAGCAGTTCTTC
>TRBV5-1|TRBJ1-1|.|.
CASSLGELRNTEAFF
TGCGCCAGCAGCTTGGGTGAATTAAGGAACACTGAAGCTTTCTTT
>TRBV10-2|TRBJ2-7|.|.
CASSESTGEQYF
TGCGCCAGCAGTGAGTCGACCGGAGAGCAGTACTTC
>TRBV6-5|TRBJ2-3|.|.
CASSYLHTDTQYF
TGTGCCAGCAGTTACCTCCACACAGATACGCAGTATTTT
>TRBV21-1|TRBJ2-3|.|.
CASSKPASWGTDTQYF
TGTGCCAGCAGCAAACCCGCTAGCTGGGGCACAGATACGCAGTATTTT
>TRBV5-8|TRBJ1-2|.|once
CASNSGPYGYTF
TGTGCCAGCAACTCGGGCCCCTATGGCTACACCTTC
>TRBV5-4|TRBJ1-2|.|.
CASSPSGGGYTF
TGTGCCAGCAGCCCTTCGGGCGGTGGCTACACCTTC
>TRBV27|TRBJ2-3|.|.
CATQGLGRTDTQYF
TGTGCCACCCAGGGACTGGGGCGCACAGATACGCAGTATTTT
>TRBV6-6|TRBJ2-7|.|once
CASSYPTGEQYF
TGTGCCAGCAGTTACCCGACAGGCGAGCAGTACTTC
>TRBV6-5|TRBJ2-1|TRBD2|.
CASSYSKREGNEQFF
TGTGCCAGCAGTTACTCGAAAAGGGAGGGGAATGAGCAGTTCTTC
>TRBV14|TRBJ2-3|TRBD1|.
CASSQWTGYTDTQYF
TGTGCCAGCAGCCAATGGACAGGGTACACAGATACGCAGTATTTT
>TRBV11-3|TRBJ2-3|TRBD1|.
CASSPGTGPTDTQYF
TGTGCCAGCAGCCCGGGGACAGGGCCCACAGATACGCAGTATTTT
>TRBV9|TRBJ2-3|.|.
CASPQEGLTDTQYF
TGTGCCAGCCCCCAGGAGGGCCTCACAGATACGCAGTATTTT
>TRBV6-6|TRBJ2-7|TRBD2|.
CASRPSGGYEQYF
TGTGCCAGCCGGCCTAGCGGGGGTTACGAGCAGTACTTC